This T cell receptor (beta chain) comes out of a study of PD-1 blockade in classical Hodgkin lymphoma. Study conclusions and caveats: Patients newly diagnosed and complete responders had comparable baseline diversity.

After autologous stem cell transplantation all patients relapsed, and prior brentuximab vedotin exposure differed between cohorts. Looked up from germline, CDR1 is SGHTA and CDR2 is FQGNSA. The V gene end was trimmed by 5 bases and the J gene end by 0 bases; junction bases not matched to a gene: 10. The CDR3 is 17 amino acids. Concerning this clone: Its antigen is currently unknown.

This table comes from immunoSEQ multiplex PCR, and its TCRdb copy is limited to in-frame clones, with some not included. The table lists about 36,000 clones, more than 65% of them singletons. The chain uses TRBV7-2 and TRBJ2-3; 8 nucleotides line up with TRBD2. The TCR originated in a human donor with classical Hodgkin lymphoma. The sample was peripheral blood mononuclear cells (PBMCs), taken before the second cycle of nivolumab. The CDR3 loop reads CASSLGLAGTSTDTQYF. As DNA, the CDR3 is TGTGCCAGCAGCCTCGGGTTAGCGGGAACTAGCACAGATACGCAGTATTTT.